The 12 T cell receptor beta chains below come from one sample, sequenced in a study of tumor and adjacent non-tumor tissue in lung cancer. TCRbeta libraries were built with three rounds of nested PCR, modified from ARM-PCR. TCRdb recomputed calls from the multiplex PCR reads with MiXCR, one row per CDR3 protein. The data contain under 150,000 distinct CDR3 sequences, roughly 70% of them singletons. No cell sorting was done before RNA was extracted from the tissue. Sample: lung tumor tissue. These receptors were obtained from a man between 60 and 75 years old with small cell lung cancer.

Of note for this clonotype: This CDR3 is missing its conserved last phenylalanine or tryptophan, likely due to a read error. The J gene is TRBJ2-1, the V gene TRBV20-1; no definite D call. This CDR3 has 16 residues. From germline, CDR1 is DFQATT and CDR2 SNEGSKA (reference sequence). CDR3 protein: CSVRDIRPSSYNEQFV. CDR3 nucleotide sequence: TGCAGTGTTAGAGATATCAGGCCTAGCTCCTACAATGAGCAGTTCGTC.

Comment on this clonotype: An end of the junction differs from the germline gene, which may be a read error. CDR3 residues: CASSLGESNQPKHF. The CDR3 nucleotides read TGCGCCAGCAGCTTGGGGGAAAGCAATCAGCCCAAGCATTTT. V gene TRBV5-1 combines with J gene TRBJ1-5; no reliable D call. From germline, CDR1 is SGHRS and CDR2 YFSETQ. The CDR3 sequence is 14 residues long.

To note about this clonotype: A much larger clone is a single base away; this may be a read error. The CDR3, as DNA: TGTGCCAGCAGTTATAGAAGGATAGGGGGCCACTATGGCTACACCTTC. Translation: CASSYRRIGGHYGYTF. V and J are TRBV6-5 and TRBJ1-2; 7 nucleotides agree with TRBD1. This CDR3 is 16 amino acids long. The ends lost 3 bases at V and 3 bases at J; junction bases unmatched: 10. The germline gives CDR1 MNHEY, CDR2 SVGAGI.

This clonotype showed up just a few times. Its ends do not fully match the called genes, so a read error is possible. The chain combines TRBV7-9 with TRBJ1-4, with D uncertain. The CDR3 sequence is 12 residues long. The germline V gene has CDR1 SEHNR and CDR2 FQNEAQ (reference sequence). CDR3 sequence: CASSYRTEKLLF. The CDR3 DNA reads as TGTGCCAGCAGCTACCGAACGGAAAAACTGTTATTT. The variable domain in full, with the rest retrieved from reference TRBV7-9 and TRBJ1-4, is DTGVSQNPRHKITKRGQNVTFRCDPISEHNRLYWYRQTLGQGPEFLTYFQNEAQLEKSRLLSDRFSAERPKGSFSTLEIQRTEQGDSAMYLCASSYRTEKLLFGSGTQLSVL.

This chain uses TRBV20-1 with TRBJ2-3; D gene ambiguous. The CDR3 totals 19 residues. The germline gives CDR1 DFQATT, CDR2 SNEGSKA (reference sequence). Trimming removed 1 base at V and 0 bases at J, with 23 bases between. The CDR3 reads CSARGPPAEASSSTDTQYF. The CDR3 region has the DNA TGCAGTGCTAGAGGGCCCCCTGCGGAAGCCTCTTCTAGCACAGATACGCAGTATTTT.

Ten or more counts support this clonotype. Relative to the germline gene, one junction end is altered; a read error may explain this. V usage is TRBV11-3 and J usage is TRBJ2-3, with 10 nucleotides matching TRBD2. The length of the CDR3 is 13 residues. Germline CDR1 SGHNT, CDR2 YENEEA. DNA of the CDR3: TGTGCCAGCAGCTTAGCGTCTAGCGGGAGAAGGGTTTTT. Translation gives CASSLASSGRRVF.

About this clonotype: Since a much larger clone is just one base distant, this may be a read error. The chain uses TRBV20-1 and TRBJ1-6; possibly TRBD1 for D (5 bases). This CDR3 is 14 amino acids long. Germline V gene sequence: CDR1 DFQATT, CDR2 SNEGSKA (reference sequence). CDR3 in amino acids: CSAGPLGRNSPIHF. In DNA form, the CDR3 reads TGCAGTGCGGGGCCCTTAGGACGTAATTCACCCATCCACTTT.

This clonotype appeared once. This is likely a read error, given that the CDR3 carries no conserved phenylalanine or tryptophan at its end. The chain carries TRBV20-1 and TRBJ2-1; D is uncertain. Germline CDR1 reads DFQATT; CDR2 reads SNEGSKA (reference sequence). Trimming cost V 2 bases and J 5 bases, with 10 bases left between them. This CDR3 is built from 13 residues. This CDR3 reads CSARQVYNNEQFH. The CDR3 DNA is TGCAGTGCTAGACAGGTTTACAACAATGAGCAGTTCCAC.

For this clonotype: At one end the junction does not follow the germline gene, possibly because of a read error. The chain has TRBV4-2 and TRBJ1-3; the match to TRBD1 covers 7 bases. Per the germline V gene, CDR1 is LGHNA and CDR2 is YNFKEQ. This CDR3 region has 18 residues. For the CDR3, the DNA is TGTGTCAGCAGTGTGACAGGGCTCGAACTATCCTCTGGAAACACCATATATTTT. Residues: CVSSVTGLELSSGNTIYF.

Note on this clonotype: A single base separates this from a much larger clone, so it may be a read error. The V call is TRBV5-5, the J call TRBJ1-2, with TRBD1 as a possible D gene (5 bases). The length of the CDR3 is 15 residues. Germline assignment: CDR1 SGHKS and CDR2 YYEKEE (reference sequence). CDR3 nucleotide sequence: TGTGCCAGCAGCTTGGGTCACCCGGGGGACTATGGCTGCACCTTC. It codes for CASSLGHPGDYGCTF.

This clonotype has only a few counts. This could be a read error, since a much larger clone is one nucleotide away. V and J are TRBV12-3 or TRBV12-4 and TRBJ2-1; D not resolved. The CDR3 is made up of 14 amino acids. Trimming left V 5 bases short and J 8 bases short, with 16 bases between. CDR3 amino acids: CASSLRGKMDEQFF. The CDR3 coding sequence is TGTGCCAGCAGTCTTAGAGGAAAGATGGATGAGCAGTTCTTC.

This chain joins TRBV6-5 and TRBJ2-2; weak D call: TRBD2 (5 bases). This CDR3 contains 15 residues. Germline CDR1 MNHEY, CDR2 SVGAGI. Between the trimmed V and J ends, which lost 5 bases and 2 bases, there was a span of 12 bases. The CDR3 here is CASSHRSGNTGELFF. CDR3 nucleotides: TGTGCCAGCAGTCACCGGAGCGGCAACACCGGGGAGCTGTTTTTT.